These 12 T cell receptor beta chains were sequenced from one sample in a study of a mutant IDH1 vaccine in newly diagnosed glioma. Time point of the sample: week 35, safety follow-up. Doses of 300 ug of mutant IDH1 20-mer peptide were given with topical imiquimod. Which antigens these TCRs recognize remains unknown. Sequencing was performed with immunoSEQ multiplex PCR; in TCRdb, only in-frame clones are kept and a portion is missing. Among around 70,000 clones listed, roughly 83% were seen once. This sample comprised PBMCs, obtained from a glioma patient whose treatment included an IDH1 peptide vaccine. The receptors shown here come from a man aged 18 to 35 with glioma.

This clone was recorded once. The J gene is TRBJ2-1, the V gene TRBV5-1, with 9 bases aligning to TRBD1. The germline V gene encodes CDR1 SGHRS and CDR2 YFSETQ. The CDR3 has 16 residues. V dropped 4 bases and J dropped 3; count of bases not matched to a gene: 8. Here the CDR3 DNA reads TGCGCCAGCAGCGTCACCCCGGGACAGGGCTACAATGAGCAGTTCTTC. It translates to CASSVTPGQGYNEQFF.

The rearrangement uses TRBV6-4 and TRBJ1-2, with 8 bases identical to TRBD1. Unmatched junction bases numbered 13, after V lost 5 bases and J lost 5 bases. This CDR3 is 16 amino acids long. The germline V gene has CDR1 MRHNA and CDR2 SNTAGT. CDR3 nucleotides: TGTGCCAGCAGTCCGGACAGGGCGGGTTTCCCTTATGGCTACACCTTC. It yields the protein CASSPDRAGFPYGYTF.

The genes are TRBV15 and TRBJ1-1; a weak D match, TRBD1 (5 bases). V dropped 3 bases and J dropped 1 base, with 12 bases sitting between them. CDR1 is LNHNV, CDR2 YYDKDF, per germline (reference sequence). This CDR3 has 15 amino acids. CDR3: CATSSPGRGNTEAFF. The CDR3 DNA sequence: TGTGCCACCAGCAGTCCGGGACGCGGGAACACTGAAGCTTTCTTT.

This chain joins TRBV6-1 and TRBJ2-2; a possible D gene is TRBD1 (6 bases). The CDR3 totals 15 residues. V was clipped by 3 bases and J by 6 bases, with 14 bases between them. Germline lookup yields CDR1 MNHNS and CDR2 SASEGT. The CDR3 loop is CASSDGTGWSGELFF. The CDR3, as DNA: TGTGCCAGCAGTGATGGTACAGGGTGGTCCGGGGAGCTGTTTTTT.

This rearrangement joins TRBV5-6 to TRBJ2-1, with D maybe TRBD1 (5 bases). The CDR3 contains 16 residues. Germline values: CDR1 SGHDT, CDR2 YYEEEE. The ends were cut back, 1 base at V and 3 bases at J, with 14 bases in the middle. The CDR3 region has the DNA TGTGCCAGCAGCTTGAAGGGGCAGGGTAACTACAATGAGCAGTTCTTC. It encodes CASSLKGQGNYNEQFF.

This clone was detected a few times. The chain recombines TRBV5-5 with TRBJ1-4; D is uncertain. Germline values: CDR1 SGHKS, CDR2 YYEKEE (reference sequence). The V gene lost 0 bases and the J gene lost 11 bases, with 14 bases spanning the gap. The CDR3 is 14 amino acids. The CDR3 is CASSLGDNEYKLFF. The CDR3 bases are TGTGCCAGCAGCTTGGGTGACAATGAATACAAACTGTTTTTT.

CDR3 sequence (DNA): TGTGCCAGCAGGAAAACAGGGTACACTGAAGCTTTCTTT. Translating gives CASRKTGYTEAFF. This chain connects TRBV7-9 to TRBJ1-1, with D perhaps matching TRBD1 (6 bases). The CDR3 covers 13 residues. V shed 6 bases and J shed 3 bases, with 11 bases lying between them. Germline V CDR1 and CDR2: SEHNR, FQNEAQ (reference sequence).

The V gene is TRBV7-9, the J gene TRBJ1-2; a possible D gene is TRBD1 (6 bases). With 5 bases removed from V and 0 bases from J, the gap between germline ends came to 10 bases. CDR1 is SEHNR and CDR2 is FQNEAQ in the germline V gene (reference sequence). The CDR3 sequence is 14 residues long. Here the CDR3 DNA reads TGTGCCAGCAGCACGGACAGAGCTAACTATGGCTACACCTTC. Protein: CASSTDRANYGYTF. The entire variable domain, with the rest obtained from reference TRBV7-9 and TRBJ1-2, is as follows: DTGVSQNPRHKITKRGQNVTFRCDPISEHNRLYWYRQTLGQGPEFLTYFQNEAQLEKSRLLSDRFSAERPKGSFSTLEIQRTEQGDSAMYLCASSTDRANYGYTFGSGTRLTVV.

In this sample, this clone turned up once. The V gene is TRBV5-1, the J gene TRBJ2-1, with 8 bases aligning to TRBD1. The CDR3 runs to 13 residues. From germline, CDR1 is SGHRS and CDR2 YFSETQ. Losses at the gene ends were 7 bases for V and 11 bases for J; bases not matched to a gene: 11. The CDR3 nucleotides read TGCGCCAGCCACGGACAGGGACCAGGTCAGCAGTTCTTC. Its translation: CASHGQGPGQQFF.

This clone was seen more than once but under ten times. V is TRBV27 and J is TRBJ2-2, with 9 bases matching TRBD2. The V gene end was trimmed by 7 bases and the J gene end by 5 bases; junction bases not matched to a gene: 20. CDR1 MNHEY and CDR2 SMNVEV come from the germline V gene (reference sequence). The CDR3 has 19 residues. CDR3 bases: TGTGCCAGCACCCTAACTTTAGAGTTTGGGCTAGCGGGAACCGGGGAGCTGTTTTTT. Translated, it gives CASTLTLEFGLAGTGELFF.

This chain joins TRBV7-6 and TRBJ1-5; TRBD1 matches at 11 bases. Germline V CDR1 and CDR2: SGHVS, FNYEAQ. The CDR3 is 15 amino acids. With 4 bases clipped from V and 3 bases from J, the junction kept 2 bases outside the gene matches. CDR3 coding DNA: TGTGCCAGCAGCTGGGACAGGGGGGCCAATCAGCCCCAGCATTTT. Amino acids: CASSWDRGANQPQHF.

This clone appeared a few times. The chain recombines TRBV30 with TRBJ1-1, with D perhaps TRBD1 (6 bases). The CDR3 sequence is 13 residues long. The germline V gene encodes CDR1 GTSNPN and CDR2 SVGIG (reference sequence). The V and J ends lost 0 bases and 5 bases respectively, with 10 bases between them. Here the CDR3 reads CAWSVRGGTEAFF. The CDR3 nucleotides read TGTGCCTGGAGTGTACGAGGGGGGACTGAAGCTTTCTTT.